This T cell receptor beta chain came from a study of CD8 T cells in ankylosing spondylitis. Findings and caveats of the study: In ankylosing spondylitis patients, matched synovial fluid reportedly showed significant enrichment of disease-linked clones.

This clonotype was seen a handful of times. The target antigen is unknown. Germline V lookup: CDR1 SGHVS, CDR2 FQNEAQ. The CDR3 covers 14 residues. V was clipped by 2 bases and J by 4 bases; unmatched bases: 0. Making use of molecular barcodes, quantitative 5'-RACE generated TCR beta libraries. TCRdb independently ran MiXCR on the 5' RACE reads; one entry per CDR3 protein. The table records 290,000 or so distinct CDR3 sequences, around 20% of them present only once. The sequence was obtained from a female donor with ankylosing spondylitis or in good health (not recorded which). V usage is TRBV7-8 and J usage is TRBJ1-4; 8 bases align to TRBD1. The sequencing input was blood, either unsorted or a sorted T cell fraction (not recorded which). CDR3: CASSLTGGNEKLFF. For the CDR3, the DNA is TGTGCCAGCAGCTTAACAGGGGGTAATGAAAAACTGTTTTTT.